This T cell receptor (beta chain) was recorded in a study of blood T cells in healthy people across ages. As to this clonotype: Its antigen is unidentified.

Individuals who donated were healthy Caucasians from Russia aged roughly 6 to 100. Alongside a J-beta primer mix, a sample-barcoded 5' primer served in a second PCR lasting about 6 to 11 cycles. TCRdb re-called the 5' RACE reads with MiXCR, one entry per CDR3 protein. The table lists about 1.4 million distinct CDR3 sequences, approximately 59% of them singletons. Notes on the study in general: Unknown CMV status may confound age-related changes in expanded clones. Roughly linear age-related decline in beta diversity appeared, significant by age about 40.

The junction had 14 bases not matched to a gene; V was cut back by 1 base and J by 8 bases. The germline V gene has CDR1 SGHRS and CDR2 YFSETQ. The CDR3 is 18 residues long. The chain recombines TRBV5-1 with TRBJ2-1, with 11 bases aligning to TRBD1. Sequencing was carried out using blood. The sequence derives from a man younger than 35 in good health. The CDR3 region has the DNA TGCGCCAGCAGCTTGCCGATGAACGGGACAGGGGGTACTGATGAGCAGTTCTTC. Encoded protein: CASSLPMNGTGGTDEQFF.